This is a list of T cell receptor beta chains from one sample in a study of cytomegalovirus exposure and HLA in healthy donors. Clones were read by immunoSEQ multiplex PCR, and TCRdb kept only the in-frame ones, dropping some. The sample gives roughly 50,000 clones, 93% of which show up once; about 1.8% is in the top ten. Material for sequencing was PBMCs. The receptors shown here come from a young woman in good health and CMV-seropositive. The CDR3 runs from the conserved cysteine through the conserved F or W. D genes are given only for firm matches. Clone size is shown for a subset of rows, as once, few, many or a class of expanded clone.

j_call v_call clone_size d_call cdr3_nt cdr3_aa
TRBJ2-4 TRBV14 NA TRBD2 TGTGCCAGCAGCCCCCAGGGTCTAGCGGGCCTAGCCAAAAACATTCAGTACTTC CASSPQGLAGLAKNIQYF
TRBJ2-5 TRBV30 once NA TGTGCCTGGAGTGTAGGGGCCAGCAGGGAGACCCAGTACTTC CAWSVGASRETQYF
TRBJ1-3 TRBV30 NA NA TGTGCCTGGGGTACATCTGGAAACACCATATATTTT CAWGTSGNTIYF
TRBJ1-3 TRBV5-1 NA NA TGCGCCAGCAGCTACGGGAACACCATATATTTT CASSYGNTIYF
TRBJ2-7 TRBV19 NA NA TGTGCCAGTAGTATAGCCGGGGGCTACGAGCAGTACTTC CASSIAGGYEQYF
TRBJ2-4 TRBV6-5 NA TRBD1 TGTGCCAGCAGGACCGGGACAGCCGCGAACATTCAGTACTTC CASRTGTAANIQYF
TRBJ2-2 TRBV30 NA TRBD2 TGTGCCTGGAGTGTAATAATCAGAGTAGCGGGGGAGACCGGGGAGCTGTTTTTT CAWSVIIRVAGETGELFF
TRBJ1-2 TRBV18 NA NA TGTGCCAGCTCACCCTTTACGACAGTCGACTATGGCTACACCTTC CASSPFTTVDYGYTF
TRBJ2-3 TRBV19 few TRBD1 TGTGCCAGTAGTATACAGGGGGCGAAGGCAGATACGCAGTATTTT CASSIQGAKADTQYF
TRBJ2-3 TRBV27 once NA TGTGCCAGCAGCCAACGACTAGTACGAGATACGCAGTATTTT CASSQRLVRDTQYF
TRBJ2-7 TRBV5-5 NA NA TGTGCCAGCAGCCCCTCTCAGGGGAACGAGCAGTACTTC CASSPSQGNEQYF
TRBJ1-2 TRBV30 NA NA TGTGCCTGGAGTGTAGGGTGGACTCAAGATGGCTACACCTTC CAWSVGWTQDGYTF
TRBJ2-5 TRBV5-1 NA NA TGCGCCAGCAGCTTGGGGACTTTTTTAGAGACCCAGTACTTC CASSLGTFLETQYF
TRBJ2-3 TRBV11-2 NA NA TGTGCCAGCAGCTCGGACAACACAGATACGCAGTATTTT CASSSDNTDTQYF
TRBJ2-3 TRBV13 NA TRBD2 TGTGCCAGCAGCTTAGAAGCTAGCGGGGGGGCAACAGATACGCAGTATTTT CASSLEASGGATDTQYF
TRBJ2-3 TRBV7-9 NA NA TGTGCCAGCAGCTTACCCAGGACATCCACAGATACGCAGTATTTT CASSLPRTSTDTQYF
TRBJ1-2 TRBV19 NA TRBD1 TGTGCCAGTAGTATCGGGACAGCTTATGGCTACACCTTC CASSIGTAYGYTF
TRBJ1-2 TRBV27 NA TRBD1 TGTGCCAGCAGTCAATACCGATCCGGGACAGGCGGGTATGGCTACACCTTC CASSQYRSGTGGYGYTF
TRBJ1-2 TRBV2 NA TRBD1 TGTGCCAGCAGTGCCGGGACAGGGAACGGCTACACCTTC CASSAGTGNGYTF
TRBJ1-6 TRBV27 NA TRBD1 TGTGCCAGCAGTGGGACAGACTATTCACCCCTCCACTTT CASSGTDYSPLHF
TRBJ2-3 TRBV9 few TRBD2 TGTGCCAGCAGCGTAGGAACTAGCGGGGGCGTTGGCACAGATACGCAGTATTTT CASSVGTSGGVGTDTQYF
TRBJ2-1 TRBV4-1 NA TRBD2 TGCGCCAGCAGCCAAGGAGCAGCGGGGGGGCGTAAGGATGAGCAGTTCTTC CASSQGAAGGRKDEQFF
TRBJ1-1 TRBV14 NA NA TGTGCCAGCAGCCAAGTTAGAAGGGGGAACACTGAAGCTTTCTTT CASSQVRRGNTEAFF
TRBJ1-1 TRBV27 NA NA TGTGCCAGCAGTACCCGACAGAACCTAAACACTGAAGCTTTCTTT CASSTRQNLNTEAFF
TRBJ2-2 TRBV9 once NA TGTGCCAGCAGCGTAGTGGTGGGAGTGAACACCGGGGAGCTGTTTTTT CASSVVVGVNTGELFF